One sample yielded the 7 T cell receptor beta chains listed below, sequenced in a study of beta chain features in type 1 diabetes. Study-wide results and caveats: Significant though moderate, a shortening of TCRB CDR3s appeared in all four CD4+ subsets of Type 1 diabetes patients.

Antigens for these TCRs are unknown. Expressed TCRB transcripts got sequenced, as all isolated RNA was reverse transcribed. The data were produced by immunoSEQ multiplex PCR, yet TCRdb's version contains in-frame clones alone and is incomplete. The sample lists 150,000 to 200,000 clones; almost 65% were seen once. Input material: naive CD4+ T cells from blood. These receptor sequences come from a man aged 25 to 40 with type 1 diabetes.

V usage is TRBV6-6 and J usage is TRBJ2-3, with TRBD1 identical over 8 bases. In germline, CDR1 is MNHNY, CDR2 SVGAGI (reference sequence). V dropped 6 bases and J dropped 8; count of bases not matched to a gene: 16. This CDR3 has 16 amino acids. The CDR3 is CASSLQGVPPDPTQYF. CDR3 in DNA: TGTGCCAGCAGCCTACAGGGGGTGCCGCCCGACCCTACGCAGTATTTT.

CDR3 amino acids: CASSRPGTDTQYF. CDR3 sequence (DNA): TGTGCCAGCAGTCGACCTGGCACAGATACGCAGTATTTT. J is TRBJ2-3 and V is TRBV7-2; D call uncertain. The CDR3 sequence is 13 residues long. With 6 bases removed from V and 1 base from J, the gap between germline ends came to 8 bases. Germline V gene sequence: CDR1 SGHTA, CDR2 FQGNSA.

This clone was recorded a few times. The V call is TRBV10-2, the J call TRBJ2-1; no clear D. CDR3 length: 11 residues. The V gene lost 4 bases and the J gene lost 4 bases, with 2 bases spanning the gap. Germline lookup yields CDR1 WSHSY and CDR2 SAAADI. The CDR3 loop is CASSGYNEQFF. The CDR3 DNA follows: TGCGCCAGCAGTGGGTACAATGAGCAGTTCTTC.

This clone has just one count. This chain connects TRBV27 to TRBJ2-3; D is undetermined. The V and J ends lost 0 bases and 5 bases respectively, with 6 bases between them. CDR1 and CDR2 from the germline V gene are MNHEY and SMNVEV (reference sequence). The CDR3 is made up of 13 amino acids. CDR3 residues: CASSLSPEDTQYF. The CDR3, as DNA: TGTGCCAGCAGTTTATCGCCGGAAGATACGCAGTATTTT.

CDR3 DNA sequence: TGTGCCAGCAGCTTTCGGGACGCCCAGAGTACCCAGTACTTC. Residues: CASSFRDAQSTQYF. The V call is TRBV9, the J call TRBJ2-5, with D tentatively TRBD1 or TRBD2 (5 bases each). This CDR3 has 14 residues. The V end was cut by 4 bases, the J end by 8 bases, with 18 bases between. Looked up from germline, CDR1 is SGDLS and CDR2 is YYNGEE.

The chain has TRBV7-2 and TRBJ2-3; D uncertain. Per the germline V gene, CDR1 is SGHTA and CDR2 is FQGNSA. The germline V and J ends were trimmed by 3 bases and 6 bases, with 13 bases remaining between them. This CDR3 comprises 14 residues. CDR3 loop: CASSFRRPTDTQYF. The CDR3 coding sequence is TGTGCCAGCAGCTTTCGTAGACCCACGGATACGCAGTATTTT.

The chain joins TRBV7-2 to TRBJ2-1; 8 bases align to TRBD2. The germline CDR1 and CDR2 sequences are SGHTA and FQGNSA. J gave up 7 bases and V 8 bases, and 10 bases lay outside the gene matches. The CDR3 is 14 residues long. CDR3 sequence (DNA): TGTGCCAGCCCAGGGGAGCGGGGGCCGAATGAGCAGTTCTTC. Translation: CASPGERGPNEQFF.